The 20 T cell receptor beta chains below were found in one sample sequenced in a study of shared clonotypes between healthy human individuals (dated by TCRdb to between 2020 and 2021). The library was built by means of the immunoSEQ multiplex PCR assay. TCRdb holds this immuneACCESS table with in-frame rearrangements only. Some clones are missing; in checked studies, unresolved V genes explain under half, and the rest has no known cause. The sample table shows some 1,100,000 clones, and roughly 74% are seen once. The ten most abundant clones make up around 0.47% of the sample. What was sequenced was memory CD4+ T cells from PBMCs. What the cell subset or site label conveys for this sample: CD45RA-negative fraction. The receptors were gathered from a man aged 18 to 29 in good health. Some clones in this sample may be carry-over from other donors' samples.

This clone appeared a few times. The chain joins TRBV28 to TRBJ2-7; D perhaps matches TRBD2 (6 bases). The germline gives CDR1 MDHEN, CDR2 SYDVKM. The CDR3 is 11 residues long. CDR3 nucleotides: TGTTTGACTAGTAAGTCGTACGAGCAGTACTTC. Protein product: CLTSKSYEQYF.

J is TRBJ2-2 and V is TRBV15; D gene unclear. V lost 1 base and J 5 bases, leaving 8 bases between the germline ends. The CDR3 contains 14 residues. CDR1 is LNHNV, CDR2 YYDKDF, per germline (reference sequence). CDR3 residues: CATSRGVGTGELFF. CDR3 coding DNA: TGTGCCACCAGCAGAGGCGTCGGAACCGGGGAGCTGTTTTTT.

The CDR3 loop is CSVEYGLGGDEQFF. As DNA, the CDR3 is TGCAGCGTTGAGTATGGTCTCGGGGGCGATGAGCAGTTCTTC. The J gene is TRBJ2-1, the V gene TRBV29-1; D possibly matches TRBD1 or TRBD2 (6 bases each). Germline CDR1 SQVTM, CDR2 ANQGSEA. V lost 3 bases to trimming and J lost 8 bases, with 17 bases between them. The CDR3 is 14 residues long.

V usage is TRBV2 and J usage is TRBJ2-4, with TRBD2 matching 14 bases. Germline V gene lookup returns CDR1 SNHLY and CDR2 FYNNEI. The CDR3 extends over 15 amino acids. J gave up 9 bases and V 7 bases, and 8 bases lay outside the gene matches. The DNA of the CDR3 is TGTGCCAGCATTAGACTAGCGGGGGGGAGAAGCATTCAGTACTTC. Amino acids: CASIRLAGGRSIQYF.

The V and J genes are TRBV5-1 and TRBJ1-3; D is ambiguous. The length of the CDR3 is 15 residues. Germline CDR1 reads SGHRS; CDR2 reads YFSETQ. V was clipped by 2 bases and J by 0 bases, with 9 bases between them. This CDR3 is CASSLFGASGNTIYF. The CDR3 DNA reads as TGCGCCAGCAGCTTATTCGGAGCCTCTGGAAACACCATATATTTT.

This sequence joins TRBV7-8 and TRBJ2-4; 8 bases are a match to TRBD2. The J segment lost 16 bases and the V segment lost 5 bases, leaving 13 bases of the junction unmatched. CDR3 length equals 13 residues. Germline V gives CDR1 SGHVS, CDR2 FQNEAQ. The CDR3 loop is CASSLPGRGLAYF. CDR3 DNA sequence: TGTGCCAGCAGCCTCCCCGGTAGAGGACTAGCTTACTTC.

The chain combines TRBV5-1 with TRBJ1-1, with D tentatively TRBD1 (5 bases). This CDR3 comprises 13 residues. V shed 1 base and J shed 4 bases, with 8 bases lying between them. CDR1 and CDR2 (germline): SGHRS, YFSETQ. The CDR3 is CASSLNGATEAFF. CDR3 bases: TGCGCCAGCAGCTTGAACGGGGCCACTGAAGCTTTCTTT.

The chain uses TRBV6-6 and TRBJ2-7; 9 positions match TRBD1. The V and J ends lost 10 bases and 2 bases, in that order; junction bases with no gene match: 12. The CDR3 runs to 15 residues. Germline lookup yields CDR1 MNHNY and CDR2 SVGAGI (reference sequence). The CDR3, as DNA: TGTGCCACCTCAAACCGGGGACAGGGACCCTACGAGCAGTACTTC. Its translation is CATSNRGQGPYEQYF.

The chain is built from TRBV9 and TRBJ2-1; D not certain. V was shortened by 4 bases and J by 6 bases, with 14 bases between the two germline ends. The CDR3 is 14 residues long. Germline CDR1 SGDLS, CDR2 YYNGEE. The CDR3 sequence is CASSPSKVRNEQFF. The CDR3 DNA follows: TGTGCCAGCAGCCCCAGCAAGGTTCGCAATGAGCAGTTCTTC.

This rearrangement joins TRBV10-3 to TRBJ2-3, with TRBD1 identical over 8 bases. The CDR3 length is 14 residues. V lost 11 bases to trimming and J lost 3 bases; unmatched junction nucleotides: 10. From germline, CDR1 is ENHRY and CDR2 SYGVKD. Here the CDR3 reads CASGPGQGTDTQYF. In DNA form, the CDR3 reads TGTGCCTCAGGGCCCGGACAGGGTACAGATACGCAGTATTTT.

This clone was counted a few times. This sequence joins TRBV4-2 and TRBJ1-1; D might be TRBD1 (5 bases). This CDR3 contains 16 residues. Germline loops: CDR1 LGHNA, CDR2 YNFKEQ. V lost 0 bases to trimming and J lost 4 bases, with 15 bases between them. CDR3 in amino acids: CASSQDGAAGSTEAFF. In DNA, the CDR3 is TGTGCCAGCAGCCAAGATGGGGCTGCGGGGAGCACTGAAGCTTTCTTT.

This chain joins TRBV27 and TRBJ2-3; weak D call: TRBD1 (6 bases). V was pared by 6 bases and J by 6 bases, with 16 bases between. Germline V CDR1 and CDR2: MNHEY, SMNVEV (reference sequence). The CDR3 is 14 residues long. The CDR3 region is CASRLPGGGDTQYF. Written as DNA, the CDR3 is TGTGCCAGCAGACTCCCTGGGGGCGGGGATACGCAGTATTTT.

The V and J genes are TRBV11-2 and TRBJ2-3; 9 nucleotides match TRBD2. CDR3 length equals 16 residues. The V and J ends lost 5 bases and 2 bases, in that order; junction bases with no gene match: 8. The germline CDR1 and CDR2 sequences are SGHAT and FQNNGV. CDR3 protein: CASSPGLATNTDTQYF. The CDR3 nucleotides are TGTGCCAGCAGCCCCGGACTAGCGACCAACACAGATACGCAGTATTTT. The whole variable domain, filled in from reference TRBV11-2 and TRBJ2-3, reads EAGVAQSPRYKIIEKRQSVAFWCNPISGHATLYWYQQILGQGPKLLIQFQNNGVVDDSQLPKDRFSAERLKGVDSTLKIQPAKLEDSAVYLCASSPGLATNTDTQYFGPGTRLTVL.

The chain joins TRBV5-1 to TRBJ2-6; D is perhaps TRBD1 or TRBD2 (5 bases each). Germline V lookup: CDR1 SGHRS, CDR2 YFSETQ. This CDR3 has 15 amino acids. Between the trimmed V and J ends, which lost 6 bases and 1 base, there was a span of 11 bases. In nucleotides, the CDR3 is TGCGCCAGCATGTATGGGGGATCTGGGGCCAACGTCCTGACTTTC. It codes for CASMYGGSGANVLTF.

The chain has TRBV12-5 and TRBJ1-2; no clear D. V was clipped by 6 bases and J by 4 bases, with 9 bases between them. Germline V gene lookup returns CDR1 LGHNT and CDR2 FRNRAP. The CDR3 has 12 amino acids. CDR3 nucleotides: TGTGCTAGTGGGCTAGGAGGCTATGGCTACACCTTC. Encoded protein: CASGLGGYGYTF.

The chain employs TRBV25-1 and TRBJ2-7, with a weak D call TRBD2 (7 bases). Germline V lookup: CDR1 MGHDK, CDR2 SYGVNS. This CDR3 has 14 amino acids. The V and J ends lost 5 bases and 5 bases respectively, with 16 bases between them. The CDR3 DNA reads TGTGCCAGCAGTTGGGAGGGGGGAGCGGACGAGCAGTACTTC. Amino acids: CASSWEGGADEQYF.

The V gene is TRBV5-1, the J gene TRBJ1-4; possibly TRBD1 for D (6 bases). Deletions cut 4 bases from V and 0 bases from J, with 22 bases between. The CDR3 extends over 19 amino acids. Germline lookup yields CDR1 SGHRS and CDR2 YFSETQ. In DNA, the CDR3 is TGCGCCAGCAGCCCTGGTGGGGGCAGGGCTGAATCAACTAATGAAAAACTGTTTTTT. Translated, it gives CASSPGGGRAESTNEKLFF.

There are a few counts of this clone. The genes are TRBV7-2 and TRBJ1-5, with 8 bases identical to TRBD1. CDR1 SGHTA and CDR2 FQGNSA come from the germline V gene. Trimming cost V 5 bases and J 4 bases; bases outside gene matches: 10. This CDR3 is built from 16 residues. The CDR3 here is CASSPFPGQVNQPQHF. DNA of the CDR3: TGTGCCAGCAGCCCCTTCCCGGGACAGGTGAATCAGCCCCAGCATTTT.

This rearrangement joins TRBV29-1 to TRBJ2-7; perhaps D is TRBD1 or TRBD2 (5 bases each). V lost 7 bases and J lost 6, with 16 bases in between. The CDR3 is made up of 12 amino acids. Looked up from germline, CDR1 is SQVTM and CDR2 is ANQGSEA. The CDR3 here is CSGGRGSGEQYF. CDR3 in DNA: TGCAGCGGGGGACGGGGAAGTGGCGAGCAGTACTTC.

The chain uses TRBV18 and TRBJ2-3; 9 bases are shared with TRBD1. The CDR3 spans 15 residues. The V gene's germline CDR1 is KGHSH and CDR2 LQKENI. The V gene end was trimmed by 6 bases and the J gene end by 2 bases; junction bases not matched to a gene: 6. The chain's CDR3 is CASSQTGGNTDTQYF. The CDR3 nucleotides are TGTGCCAGCTCGCAGACAGGGGGAAACACAGATACGCAGTATTTT. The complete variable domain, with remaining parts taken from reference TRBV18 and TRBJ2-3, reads NAGVMQNPRHLVRRRGQEARLRCSPMKGHSHVYWYRQLPEEGLKFMVYLQKENIIDESGMPKERFSAEFPKEGPSILRIQQVVRGDSAAYFCASSQTGGNTDTQYFGPGTRLTVL.